This TCR beta chain stems from a study of cytomegalovirus exposure and HLA in healthy donors. At the level of the study: Within the Caucasian-associated ancestry cluster were around 80% of the 398 genotyped donors. Study results and caveats: In a later analysis, several top co-occurrence clusters appeared linked to parvovirus B19, influenza, CMV and Epstein-Barr virus. What was likely a sequencing artifact was a cluster of highly shared sequence variants. Reportedly, a later analysis found an Asian-associated ancestry cluster had fewer N-insertions than the approximately 600-donor mean.

For this clone: Its antigen is unidentified.

Both 60 Vbeta primers and 13 Jbeta primers went into the PCR. TCRdb keeps only in-frame clones here, not all; method: immunoSEQ multiplex PCR. The sample consists of about 100,000 clones, approximately 77% of them appearing once. V lost 5 bases to trimming and J lost 3 bases; unmatched junction nucleotides: 2. The CDR3 sequence is 14 residues long. In germline, CDR1 is MNHNS, CDR2 SASEGT. This rearrangement joins TRBV6-1 to TRBJ1-2; 11 nucleotides agree with TRBD1. Sequencing was carried out using PBMCs. The sequence came from a male donor in good health and CMV-seropositive. CDR3 loop: CASSWGQGDYGYTF. The CDR3 DNA reads as TGTGCCAGCAGTTGGGGACAGGGGGACTATGGCTACACCTTC.